The 25 T cell receptor beta chains in this list originate from one sample, sequenced in a study of tissue T cells after allogeneic stem cell transplantation. Assay: immunoSEQ multiplex PCR; the TCRdb copy retains only in-frame clones and omits some. The table includes fewer than 8,000 clones, 55% to 75% detected once. The sample in question was tissue from the rectum, obtained at autopsy. The receptors were gathered from a woman between 18 and 55 years old with breast cancer.

This clone has only a few counts. This chain joins TRBV7-2 and TRBJ2-7, with TRBD2 matching 12 bases. Germline V gives CDR1 SGHTA, CDR2 FQGNSA. The CDR3 has 15 residues. J was trimmed by 5 bases and V by 2 bases; bases with no gene match: 4. The CDR3 sequence is CASSLSSGGVHEQYF. DNA of the CDR3: TGTGCCAGCAGCTTATCTAGCGGGGGGGTCCACGAGCAGTACTTC. Full variable domain (rest looked up from reference TRBV7-2 and TRBJ2-7): GAGVSQSPSNKVTEKGKDVELRCDPISGHTALYWYRQSLGQGLEFLIYFQGNSAPDKSGLPSDRFSAERTGGSVSTLTIQRTQQEDSAVYLCASSLSSGGVHEQYFGPGTRLTVT.

This chain joins TRBV7-8 and TRBJ1-2; no firm D call. Germline V gene sequence: CDR1 SGHVS, CDR2 FQNEAQ. The CDR3 is 15 amino acids. Trimming took 1 base from V and 7 from J, leaving 16 bases between them. CDR3 sequence reads: CASSLGGRTWRGYTF. CDR3 nucleotide sequence: TGTGCCAGCAGCTTAGGAGGGCGGACGTGGCGTGGCTACACCTTC.

The chain couples TRBV7-6 to TRBJ2-2; the match to TRBD2 covers 8 bases. Germline loops: CDR1 SGHVS, CDR2 FNYEAQ. The CDR3 is 16 amino acids. With 3 bases clipped from V and 4 bases from J, the junction kept 7 bases outside the gene matches. The CDR3 loop reads CASSLRPGLGTGELFF. The CDR3 DNA is TGTGCCAGCAGCTTGAGGCCGGGACTAGGCACCGGGGAGCTGTTTTTT.

The rearrangement joins TRBV29-1 to TRBJ1-6; 7 bases line up with TRBD1. Unmatched junction bases numbered 11, after V lost 5 bases and J lost 10 bases. Per the germline V gene, CDR1 is SQVTM and CDR2 is ANQGSEA. The CDR3 totals 14 residues. The CDR3 DNA reads as TGCAGCGTTAGCCTGACAGGGTTGGGCTCACCCCTCCACTTT. Its translation: CSVSLTGLGSPLHF.

The chain employs TRBV4-1 and TRBJ2-1, with a weak D call TRBD2 (5 bases). This CDR3 region has 18 residues. Per germline, CDR1 MGHRA and CDR2 YSYEKL. Trimming shortened V by 1 base and J by 9 bases, and 25 bases separated the two germline ends. CDR3 sequence: CASSQGGGSRPRPPEQFF. The DNA of the CDR3 is TGCGCCAGCAGCCAAGGCGGAGGTAGCCGTCCTCGACCTCCTGAGCAGTTCTTC.

This chain connects TRBV7-8 to TRBJ2-7, with unresolved D. The CDR3 runs 15 residues. Trimming took 1 base from V and 2 from J, leaving 12 bases between them. CDR1 and CDR2 from the germline V gene are SGHVS and FQNEAQ. The CDR3 region has the DNA TGTGCCAGCAGCTTAGTCAAGGGCAGCACCTACGAGCAGTACTTC. This codes for CASSLVKGSTYEQYF.

This clone was seen only a few times. V usage is TRBV4-3 and J usage is TRBJ2-1, with TRBD2 matching 7 bases. Per the germline V gene, CDR1 is LGHNA and CDR2 is YSLEER. V was pared by 0 bases and J by 13 bases, with 6 bases of the junction left unmatched. The CDR3 runs to 13 residues. The CDR3: CASSQESVAGQFF. CDR3 sequence (DNA): TGCGCCAGCAGCCAAGAATCGGTAGCGGGTCAGTTCTTC.

The genes are TRBV24-1 and TRBJ2-3; 14 nucleotides agree with TRBD2. V was clipped by 3 bases and J by 3 bases; unmatched bases: 7. This CDR3 region has 18 residues. CDR1 and CDR2 from the germline V gene are KGHDR and SFDVKD. The CDR3 spells CATSDRTSGRSITDTQYF. Here the CDR3 DNA reads TGTGCCACCAGTGATCGGACTAGCGGGAGGTCTATTACAGATACGCAGTATTTT.

V and J are TRBV19 and TRBJ2-7; perhaps TRBD2 as D (6 bases). V was trimmed by 1 base and J by 3 bases, leaving 16 bases between them. In germline, CDR1 is LNHDA, CDR2 SQIVND (reference sequence). The CDR3 extends over 16 amino acids. The CDR3: CASSIADTGTYYEQYF. In nucleotides, the CDR3 is TGTGCCAGTAGTATAGCTGATACCGGGACTTACTACGAGCAGTACTTC.

The chain is built from TRBV6-5 and TRBJ2-6, with a tentative D call TRBD2 (5 bases). From germline, CDR1 is MNHEY and CDR2 SVGAGI. CDR3 size: 15 residues. Trimming removed 6 bases at V and 1 base at J, with 10 bases between. CDR3 in amino acids: CASRGGESGANVLTF. The CDR3 DNA is TGTGCCAGCAGGGGTGGGGAGTCTGGGGCCAACGTCCTGACTTTC.

The chain combines TRBV6-5 with TRBJ2-7; D unclear. Trimming shortened V by 0 bases and J by 3 bases, and 6 bases separated the two germline ends. There are 13 residues in the CDR3. Germline V gene sequence: CDR1 MNHEY, CDR2 SVGAGI. CDR3 protein: CASSYSVGYEQYF. For the CDR3, the DNA is TGTGCCAGCAGTTACTCTGTGGGCTACGAGCAGTACTTC.

The rearrangement joins TRBV7-2 to TRBJ1-4; D gene unclear. CDR1 SGHTA and CDR2 FQGNSA come from the germline V gene. There are 14 residues in the CDR3. V was pared by 5 bases and J by 0 bases, with 7 bases between. The CDR3 region is CASSRQTTNEKLFF. DNA for the CDR3: TGTGCCAGCAGCCGGCAGACAACTAATGAAAAACTGTTTTTT. Full variable domain (outside the CDR3, taken from reference TRBV7-2 and TRBJ1-4): GAGVSQSPSNKVTEKGKDVELRCDPISGHTALYWYRQSLGQGLEFLIYFQGNSAPDKSGLPSDRFSAERTGGSVSTLTIQRTQQEDSAVYLCASSRQTTNEKLFFGSGTQLSVL.

The chain is built from TRBV20-1 and TRBJ1-1; 9 bases agree with TRBD1. V was clipped by 8 bases and J by 10 bases; unmatched bases: 8. CDR1 is DFQATT, CDR2 SNEGSKA, per germline (reference sequence). The CDR3 length is 11 residues. The CDR3: CSWPHRGLAFF. CDR3 bases: TGCAGTTGGCCCCACAGGGGGCTAGCTTTCTTT.

V is TRBV2 and J is TRBJ1-1; D is possibly TRBD1 (5 bases). This CDR3 has 15 residues. Trimming took off 6 bases at V and 0 bases at J, with 14 bases between the two ends. Germline V gene lookup returns CDR1 SNHLY and CDR2 FYNNEI. DNA for the CDR3: TGTGCCAGCAGCCCGGACAACCTCCTGAACACTGAAGCTTTCTTT. This encodes CASSPDNLLNTEAFF.

J is TRBJ2-6 and V is TRBV30; D remains unclear. Germline CDR1 reads GTSNPN; CDR2 reads SVGIG (reference sequence). The CDR3 has 15 amino acids. V was trimmed by 5 bases and J by 2 bases, leaving 13 bases between them. The CDR3 sequence: CAWGRHSPGANVLTF. CDR3 bases: TGTGCCTGGGGACGCCACAGTCCTGGGGCCAACGTCCTGACTTTC.

The chain uses TRBV5-1 and TRBJ2-7; perhaps TRBD2 as D (5 bases). Germline CDR1 reads SGHRS; CDR2 reads YFSETQ. The CDR3 extends over 13 amino acids. The V end lost 3 bases, the J end lost 0 bases, and 7 bases lay between the germline ends. CDR3: CASSWAGSYEQYF. Here the CDR3 DNA reads TGCGCCAGCAGCTGGGCGGGCTCCTACGAGCAGTACTTC.

This clone was picked up a small number of times. The gene calls are TRBV4-2 and TRBJ2-7; 8 bases align to TRBD1. J lost 4 bases, V lost 4 bases, and 12 bases had no gene match. Germline V gives CDR1 LGHNA, CDR2 YNFKEQ. The CDR3 totals 16 residues. The CDR3 here is CASSLQPGQEGYEQYF. CDR3 bases: TGTGCCAGCAGCCTCCAGCCGGGACAGGAAGGGTACGAGCAGTACTTC.

The sample holds a few counts of this clone. The chain couples TRBV28 to TRBJ1-2; no clear D. In germline, CDR1 is MDHEN, CDR2 SYDVKM. This CDR3 is 14 amino acids long. V was cut by 7 bases and J by 4 bases, with 16 bases left in between. Here the CDR3 reads CASIPPVGAYGYTF. The CDR3 DNA sequence: TGTGCCAGCATTCCCCCCGTTGGAGCCTATGGCTACACCTTC.

The sample holds one count of this clone. The chain recombines TRBV20-1 with TRBJ2-1; 7 bases map to TRBD2. CDR1 is DFQATT and CDR2 is SNEGSKA in the germline V gene (reference sequence). J lost 7 bases, V lost 7 bases, and 4 bases had no gene match. The CDR3 is 11 amino acids. In DNA, the CDR3 is TGCAGTGTCTCCGGGAGGAATGAGCAGTTCTTC. Protein product: CSVSGRNEQFF.

V gene TRBV6-1 combines with J gene TRBJ1-5, with 7 bases aligning to TRBD1. The V gene's germline CDR1 is MNHNS and CDR2 SASEGT. The CDR3 loop spans 14 amino acids. V shed 7 bases, J shed 4 bases, and the junction held 7 bases outside the gene matches. The CDR3 sequence: CASTSGQLNQPQHF. Written as DNA, the CDR3 is TGTGCCAGCACCTCGGGACAGCTAAATCAGCCCCAGCATTTT.

This sequence joins TRBV28 and TRBJ1-4, with 8 bases matching TRBD1. The CDR3 totals 15 residues. The ends lost 3 bases at V and 5 bases at J; junction bases unmatched: 5. CDR1 is MDHEN and CDR2 is SYDVKM in the germline V gene. CDR3 residues: CASSFAGGSNEKLFF. The CDR3 nucleotides are TGTGCCAGCAGTTTCGCAGGGGGCTCGAATGAAAAACTGTTTTTT.

The V gene is TRBV13, the J gene TRBJ1-3, with 9 bases lining up with TRBD1. V was pared by 5 bases and J by 0 bases, with 5 bases of the junction left unmatched. Germline assignment: CDR1 PRHDT and CDR2 FYEKMQ (reference sequence). This CDR3 region has 16 residues. The CDR3 DNA reads TGTGCCAGCAGCACCCGACAGGGGGGCTCTGGAAACACCATATATTTT. Translated, it gives CASSTRQGGSGNTIYF.

This clone was detected a few times. The chain has TRBV6-1 and TRBJ1-5; possibly TRBD1 for D (5 bases). Trimming removed 2 bases at V and 5 bases at J, with 13 bases between. The CDR3 consists of 15 residues. Germline-derived CDR1 and CDR2 are MNHNS and SASEGT. CDR3 coding DNA: TGTGCCAGCAGTGAAAGCAGGGAAGGAGATCAGCCCCAGCATTTT. Residues: CASSESREGDQPQHF.

The gene calls are TRBV9 and TRBJ2-1, with 14 bases aligning to TRBD2. The CDR3 covers 15 residues. From germline, CDR1 is SGDLS and CDR2 YYNGEE. The V segment lost 3 bases and the J segment 10 bases; nucleotides outside the gene matches: 6. CDR3: CASSARLAGGPEQFF. CDR3 coding DNA: TGTGCCAGCAGCGCGCGACTAGCGGGGGGGCCCGAGCAGTTCTTC.

Comment on this clone: Other DNA sequences from this sample encode an identical CDR3 as well. The rearrangement joins TRBV6-2 or TRBV6-3 to TRBJ2-3, with 10 bases fitting TRBD2. Looked up from germline, CDR1 is MNHEY and CDR2 is SVGEGT. With 2 bases clipped from V and 6 bases from J, the junction kept 2 bases outside the gene matches. This CDR3 has 14 residues. The CDR3 sequence: CASSYELAGDTQYF. In DNA, the CDR3 is TGTGCCAGCAGTTACGAACTAGCGGGGGATACGCAGTATTTT.